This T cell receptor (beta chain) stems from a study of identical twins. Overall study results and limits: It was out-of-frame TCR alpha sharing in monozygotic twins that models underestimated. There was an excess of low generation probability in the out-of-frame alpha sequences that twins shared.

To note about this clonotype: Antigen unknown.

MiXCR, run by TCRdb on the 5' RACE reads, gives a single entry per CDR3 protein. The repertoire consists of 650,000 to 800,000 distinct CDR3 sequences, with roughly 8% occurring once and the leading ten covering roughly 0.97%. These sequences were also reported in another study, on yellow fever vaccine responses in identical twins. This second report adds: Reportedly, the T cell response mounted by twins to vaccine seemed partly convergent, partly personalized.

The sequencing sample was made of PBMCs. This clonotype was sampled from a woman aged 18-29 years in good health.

The chain's CDR3 is CASSIGGPVTEAFF. The CDR3 DNA reads as TGTGCCAGTAGTATCGGGGGGCCCGTCACTGAAGCTTTCTTT. The chain has TRBV19 and TRBJ1-1, with D perhaps matching TRBD1 (6 bases). From germline, CDR1 is LNHDA and CDR2 SQIVND (reference sequence). The V gene lost 3 bases and the J gene lost 4 bases, with 12 bases spanning the gap. The CDR3 is made up of 14 amino acids. The variable domain in full, with the rest retrieved from reference TRBV19 and TRBJ1-1, is DGGITQSPKYLFRKEGQNVTLSCEQNLNHDAMYWYRQDPGQGLRLIYYSQIVNDFQKGDIAEGYSVSREKKESFPLTVTSAQKNPTAFYLCASSIGGPVTEAFFGQGTRLTVV.